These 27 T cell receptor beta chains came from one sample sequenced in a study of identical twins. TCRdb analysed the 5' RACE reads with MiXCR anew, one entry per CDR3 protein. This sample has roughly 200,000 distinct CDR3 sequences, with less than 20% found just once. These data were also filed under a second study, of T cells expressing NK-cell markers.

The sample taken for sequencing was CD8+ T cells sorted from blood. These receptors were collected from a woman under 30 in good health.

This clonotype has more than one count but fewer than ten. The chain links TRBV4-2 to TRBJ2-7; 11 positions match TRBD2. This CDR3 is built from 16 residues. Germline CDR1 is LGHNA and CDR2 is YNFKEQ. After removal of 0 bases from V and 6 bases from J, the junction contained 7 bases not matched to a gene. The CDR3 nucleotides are TGTGCCAGCAGCCAAGAACTAGCGGGGGTTATTGGCGAGCAGTACTTC. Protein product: CASSQELAGVIGEQYF.

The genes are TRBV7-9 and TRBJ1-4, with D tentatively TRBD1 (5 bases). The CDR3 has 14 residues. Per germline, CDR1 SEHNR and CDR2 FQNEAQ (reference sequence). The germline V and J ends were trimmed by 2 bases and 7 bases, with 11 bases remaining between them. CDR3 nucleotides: TGTGCCAGCAGCTTACCCGGCCAGGGTGAAAAACTGTTTTTT. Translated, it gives CASSLPGQGEKLFF.

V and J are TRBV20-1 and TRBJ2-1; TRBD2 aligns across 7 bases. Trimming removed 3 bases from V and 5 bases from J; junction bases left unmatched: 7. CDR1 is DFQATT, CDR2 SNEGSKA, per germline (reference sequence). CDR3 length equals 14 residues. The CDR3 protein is CSASSGLGDNEQFF. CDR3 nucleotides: TGCAGTGCTAGTAGTGGACTAGGAGACAATGAGCAGTTCTTC.

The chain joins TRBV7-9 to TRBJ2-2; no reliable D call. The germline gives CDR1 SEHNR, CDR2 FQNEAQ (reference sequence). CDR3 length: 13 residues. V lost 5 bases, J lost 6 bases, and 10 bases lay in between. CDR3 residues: CASSALRAGELFF. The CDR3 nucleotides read TGTGCCAGCAGCGCTCTCCGGGCCGGGGAGCTGTTTTTT.

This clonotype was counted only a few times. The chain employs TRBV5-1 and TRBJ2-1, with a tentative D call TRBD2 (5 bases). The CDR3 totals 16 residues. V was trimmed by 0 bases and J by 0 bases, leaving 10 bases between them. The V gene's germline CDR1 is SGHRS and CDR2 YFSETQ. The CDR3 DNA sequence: TGCGCCAGCAGCTTGGTGGAGGTAAGCTCCTACAATGAGCAGTTCTTC. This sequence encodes CASSLVEVSSYNEQFF.

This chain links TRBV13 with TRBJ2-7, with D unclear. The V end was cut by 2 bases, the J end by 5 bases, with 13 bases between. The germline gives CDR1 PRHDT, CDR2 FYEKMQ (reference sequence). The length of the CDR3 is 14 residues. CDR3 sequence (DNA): TGTGCCAGCAGCTTAACTGGAAGTACCCACGAGCAGTACTTC. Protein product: CASSLTGSTHEQYF.

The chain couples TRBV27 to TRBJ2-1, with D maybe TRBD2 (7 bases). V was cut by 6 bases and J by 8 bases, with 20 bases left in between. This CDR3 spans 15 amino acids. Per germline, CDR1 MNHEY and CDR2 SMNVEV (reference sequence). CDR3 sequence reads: CASRRGGATQYEQFF. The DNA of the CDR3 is TGTGCCAGCAGAAGGGGGGGAGCTACACAATATGAGCAGTTCTTC.

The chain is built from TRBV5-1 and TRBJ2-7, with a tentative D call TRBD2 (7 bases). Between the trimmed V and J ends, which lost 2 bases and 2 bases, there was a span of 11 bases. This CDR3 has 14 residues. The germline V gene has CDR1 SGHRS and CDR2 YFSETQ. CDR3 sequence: CASSFWGGTYEQYF. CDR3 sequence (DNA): TGCGCCAGCAGCTTTTGGGGGGGCACCTACGAGCAGTACTTC.

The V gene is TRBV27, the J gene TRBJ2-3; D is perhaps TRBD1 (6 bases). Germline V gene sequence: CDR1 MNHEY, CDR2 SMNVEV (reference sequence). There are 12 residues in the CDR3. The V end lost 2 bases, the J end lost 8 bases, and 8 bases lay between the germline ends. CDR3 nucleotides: TGTGCCAGCAGTTTACTAGGGGGTACGCAGTATTTT. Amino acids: CASSLLGGTQYF.

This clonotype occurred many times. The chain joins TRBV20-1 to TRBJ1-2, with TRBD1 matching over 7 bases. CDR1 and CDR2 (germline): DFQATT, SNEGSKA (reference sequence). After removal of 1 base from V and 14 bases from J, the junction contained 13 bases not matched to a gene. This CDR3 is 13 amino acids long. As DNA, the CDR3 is TGCAGTGCTAGAGTTACGACAGGGTCTATTAGGACCTTC. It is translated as CSARVTTGSIRTF.

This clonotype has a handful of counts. The DNA for the CDR3 is TGTGCCAGCAGCGAGCAGGAGAACTACGAGCAGTACTTC. The encoded protein is CASSEQENYEQYF. The chain uses TRBV7-9 and TRBJ2-7; unclear D gene. V gave up 5 bases and J gave up 3 bases, with 11 bases separating them. The CDR3 runs to 13 residues. Germline V gene sequence: CDR1 SEHNR, CDR2 FQNEAQ (reference sequence).

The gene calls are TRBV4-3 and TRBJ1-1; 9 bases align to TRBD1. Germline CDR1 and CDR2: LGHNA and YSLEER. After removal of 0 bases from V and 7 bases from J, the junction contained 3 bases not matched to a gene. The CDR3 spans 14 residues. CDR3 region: CASSQEQGQGEAFF. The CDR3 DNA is TGCGCCAGCAGCCAAGAGCAGGGACAGGGTGAAGCTTTCTTT.

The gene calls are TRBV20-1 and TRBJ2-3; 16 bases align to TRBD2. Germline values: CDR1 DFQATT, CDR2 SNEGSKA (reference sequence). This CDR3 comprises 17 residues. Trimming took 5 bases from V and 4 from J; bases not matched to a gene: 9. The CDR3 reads CSAEGPGLAGGADTQYF. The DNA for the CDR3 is TGCAGTGCTGAGGGACCGGGACTAGCGGGAGGGGCAGATACGCAGTATTTT.

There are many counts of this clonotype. CDR3 loop: CASSFEYSYNEQFF. In nucleotides, the CDR3 is TGTGCCAGCAGTTTCGAATATTCTTACAATGAGCAGTTCTTC. The V call is TRBV6-5, the J call TRBJ2-1; D is unclear. CDR1 MNHEY and CDR2 SVGAGI come from the germline V gene. V lost 4 bases and J lost 4, with 11 bases in between. The length of the CDR3 is 14 residues.

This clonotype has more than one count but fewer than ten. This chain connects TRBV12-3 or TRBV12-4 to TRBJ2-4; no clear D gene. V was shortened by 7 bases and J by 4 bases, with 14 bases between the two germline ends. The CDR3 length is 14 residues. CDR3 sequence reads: CASTDGDGKNIQYF. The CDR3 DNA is TGTGCCAGCACCGATGGAGACGGAAAAAACATTCAGTACTTC.

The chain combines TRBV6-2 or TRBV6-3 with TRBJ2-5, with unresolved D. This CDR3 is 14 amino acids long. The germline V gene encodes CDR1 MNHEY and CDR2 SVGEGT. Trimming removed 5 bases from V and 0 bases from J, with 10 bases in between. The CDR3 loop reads CASSTSWYQETQYF. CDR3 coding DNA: TGTGCCAGCAGTACCTCGTGGTACCAAGAGACCCAGTACTTC.

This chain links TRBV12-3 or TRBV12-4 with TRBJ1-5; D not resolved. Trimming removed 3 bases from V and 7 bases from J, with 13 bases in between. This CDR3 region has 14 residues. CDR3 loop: CASSFSHAYQPQHF. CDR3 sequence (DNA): TGTGCCAGCAGTTTCTCACACGCTTACCAGCCCCAGCATTTT.

The CDR3 DNA sequence: TGTGCCAGCAGGATTAGCGGGGGCCCCCTGGATACGCAGTATTTT. Translation: CASRISGGPLDTQYF. The chain employs TRBV12-3 or TRBV12-4 and TRBJ2-3; 9 bases line up with TRBD2. The CDR3 is 15 residues long. V lost 6 bases to trimming and J lost 6 bases; unmatched junction nucleotides: 10.

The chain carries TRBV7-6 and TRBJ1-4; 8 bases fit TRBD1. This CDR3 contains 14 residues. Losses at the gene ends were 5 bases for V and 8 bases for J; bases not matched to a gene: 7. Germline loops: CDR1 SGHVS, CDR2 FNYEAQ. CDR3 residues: CASSRGQGAEKLFF. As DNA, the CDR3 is TGTGCCAGCAGCCGAGGGCAGGGGGCCGAAAAACTGTTTTTT.

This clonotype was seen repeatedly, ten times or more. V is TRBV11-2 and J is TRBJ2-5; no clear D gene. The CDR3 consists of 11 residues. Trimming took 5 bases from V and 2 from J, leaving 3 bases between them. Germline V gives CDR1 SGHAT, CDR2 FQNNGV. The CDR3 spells CASSQQETQYF. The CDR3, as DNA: TGTGCCAGCAGCCAGCAAGAGACCCAGTACTTC.

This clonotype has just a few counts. The CDR3 spells CASSLASLGTGVADTQYF. The CDR3 nucleotides read TGTGCCAGCAGCTTGGCCTCTTTAGGGACAGGGGTCGCAGATACGCAGTATTTT. The chain is built from TRBV11-1 and TRBJ2-3; TRBD1 aligns across 10 bases. CDR3 length equals 18 residues. Germline V CDR1 and CDR2: SGHAT, FQDESV (reference sequence). After removal of 3 bases from V and 4 bases from J, the junction contained 13 bases not matched to a gene.

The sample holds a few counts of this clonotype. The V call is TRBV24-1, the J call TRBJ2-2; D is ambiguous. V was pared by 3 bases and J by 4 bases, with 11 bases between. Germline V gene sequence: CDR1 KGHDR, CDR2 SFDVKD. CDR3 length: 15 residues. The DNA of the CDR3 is TGTGCCACCAGTGATGTCGCGAGTGCCACCGGGGAGCTGTTTTTT. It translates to CATSDVASATGELFF.

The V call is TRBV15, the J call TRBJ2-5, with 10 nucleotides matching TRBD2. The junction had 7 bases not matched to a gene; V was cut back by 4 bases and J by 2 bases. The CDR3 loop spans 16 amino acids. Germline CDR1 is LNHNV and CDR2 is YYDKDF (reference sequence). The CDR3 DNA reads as TGTGCCACCAGCACCCTAGCGGGAGATGGGCAAGAGACCCAGTACTTC. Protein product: CATSTLAGDGQETQYF. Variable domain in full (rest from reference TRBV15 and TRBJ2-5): DAMVIQNPRYQVTQFGKPVTLSCSQTLNHNVMYWYQQKSSQAPKLLFHYYDKDFNNEADTPDNFQSRRPNTSFCFLDIRSPGLGDTAMYLCATSTLAGDGQETQYFGPGTRLLVL.

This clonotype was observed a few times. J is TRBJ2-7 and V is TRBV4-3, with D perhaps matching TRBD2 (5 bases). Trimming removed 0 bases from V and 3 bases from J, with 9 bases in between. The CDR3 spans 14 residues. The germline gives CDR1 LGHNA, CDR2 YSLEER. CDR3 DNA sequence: TGCGCCAGCAGCCAAGATCAAGGACTCTACGAGCAGTACTTC. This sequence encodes CASSQDQGLYEQYF.

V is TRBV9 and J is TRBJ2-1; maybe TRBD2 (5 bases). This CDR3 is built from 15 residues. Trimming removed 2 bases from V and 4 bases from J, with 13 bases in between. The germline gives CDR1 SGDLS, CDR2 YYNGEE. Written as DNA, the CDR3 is TGTGCCAGCAGCGTCTCGGGAACGAGGTACAATGAGCAGTTCTTC. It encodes CASSVSGTRYNEQFF.

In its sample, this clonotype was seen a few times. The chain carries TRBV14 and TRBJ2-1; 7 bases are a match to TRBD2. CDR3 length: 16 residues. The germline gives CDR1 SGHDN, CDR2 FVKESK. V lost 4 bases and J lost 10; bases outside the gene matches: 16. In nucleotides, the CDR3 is TGTGCCAGCAGCCCGAAGGGAAGCGGGGACGTGACGGAGCAGTTCTTC. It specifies CASSPKGSGDVTEQFF.

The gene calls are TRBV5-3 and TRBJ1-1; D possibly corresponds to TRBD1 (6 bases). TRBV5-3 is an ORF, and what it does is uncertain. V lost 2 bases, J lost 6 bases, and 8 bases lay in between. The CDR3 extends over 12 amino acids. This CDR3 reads CARSFYRAEAFF. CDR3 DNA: TGTGCCAGAAGCTTTTACAGGGCTGAAGCTTTCTTT.